Each of the 2 T cell receptor beta chains below was sequenced from the same sample in a study of OX40 agonist ivuxolimab in advanced cancers. TCRdb's table, derived via immunoSEQ multiplex PCR, lists solely in-frame clones and lacks some. The sample consists of about 79,000 clones, 90% of them appearing once. Sequenced here: CD4+ or CD8+ T cells sorted from blood, sampled in a trial of the OX40 agonist ivuxolimab. The receptors here all came from an adult with an advanced solid tumor such as melanoma, head and neck, liver or kidney cancer.

This chain connects TRBV11-2 to TRBJ2-1; the match to TRBD1 covers 8 bases. Germline values: CDR1 SGHAT, CDR2 FQNNGV. The ends lost 5 bases at V and 0 bases at J; junction bases unmatched: 3. There are 15 residues in the CDR3. In DNA form, the CDR3 reads TGTGCCAGCAGCAACACAGGGGGCTCCTACAATGAGCAGTTCTTC. This sequence encodes CASSNTGGSYNEQFF.

The rearrangement links TRBV18 to TRBJ2-5; D ambiguous. Trimming pared 3 bases from V and 4 bases from J, leaving 6 bases between. The V gene's germline CDR1 is KGHSH and CDR2 LQKENI. This CDR3 is built from 12 residues. The CDR3 here is CASSPQRETQYF. CDR3 nucleotides: TGTGCCAGCTCACCGCAGAGAGAGACCCAGTACTTC.